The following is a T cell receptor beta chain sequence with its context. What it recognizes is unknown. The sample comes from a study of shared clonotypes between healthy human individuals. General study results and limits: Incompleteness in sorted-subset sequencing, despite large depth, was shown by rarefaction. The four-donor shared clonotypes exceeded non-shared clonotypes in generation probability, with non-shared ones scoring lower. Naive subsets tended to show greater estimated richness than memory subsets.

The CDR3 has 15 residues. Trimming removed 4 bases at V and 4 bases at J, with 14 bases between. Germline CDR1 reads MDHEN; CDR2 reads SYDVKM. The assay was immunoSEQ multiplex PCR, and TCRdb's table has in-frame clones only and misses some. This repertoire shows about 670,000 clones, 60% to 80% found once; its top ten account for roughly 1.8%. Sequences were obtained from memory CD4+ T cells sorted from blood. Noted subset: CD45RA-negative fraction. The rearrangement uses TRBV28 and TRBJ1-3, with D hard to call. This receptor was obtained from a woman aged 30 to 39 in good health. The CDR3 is CASSSASAEGNTIYF. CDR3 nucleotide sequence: TGTGCCAGCAGTTCAGCCAGCGCCGAGGGAAACACCATATATTTT.